This entry is about one T cell receptor (beta chain). The antigen remains undetermined. The entry originates in a study of T cells in Graves' hyperthyroidism and ophthalmopathy. Clinical symptoms, serum thyroxine and TRAb, thyroid ultrasound and orbital computed tomography were used for the diagnoses. Study results and limitations: Blood also showed most of the thyroid clonotypes that were expanded above 0.001.

Germline lookup yields CDR1 LNHDA and CDR2 SQIVND (reference sequence). This CDR3 region has 17 residues. Trimming pared 5 bases from V and 0 bases from J, leaving 14 bases between. From RNA transcripts, TCR beta CDR3 regions were amplified. HTBI primers were used for first-round RT-PCR of the TCR CDR3. TCRdb passed the multiplex PCR reads through MiXCR, listing each CDR3 protein once. The data contain about 610,000 distinct CDR3 sequences, 14% to 15% of them seen just once; the ten biggest clones take up 3.5% to 4.5%. The sample comprised blood. The chain is built from TRBV19 and TRBJ2-6; D possibly corresponds to TRBD1 (6 bases). This clonotype was sampled from a woman aged 40 to 50 with Graves' ophthalmopathy. CDR3 nucleotide sequence: TGTGCCAGTAGTGGCTCGACAGGCCTCTCTGGGGCCAACGTCCTGACTTTC. This translates into CASSGSTGLSGANVLTF.